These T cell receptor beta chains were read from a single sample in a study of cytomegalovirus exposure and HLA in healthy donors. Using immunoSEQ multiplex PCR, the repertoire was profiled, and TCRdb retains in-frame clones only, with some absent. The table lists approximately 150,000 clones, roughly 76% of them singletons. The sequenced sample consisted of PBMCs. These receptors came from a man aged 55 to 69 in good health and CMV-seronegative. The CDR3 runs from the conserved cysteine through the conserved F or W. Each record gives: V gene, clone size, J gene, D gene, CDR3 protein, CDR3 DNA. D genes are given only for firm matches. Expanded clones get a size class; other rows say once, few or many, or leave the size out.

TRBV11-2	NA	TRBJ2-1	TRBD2	CASSLVGGPGEQFF	TGTGCCAGCAGCTTAGTGGGAGGGCCGGGTGAGCAGTTCTTC
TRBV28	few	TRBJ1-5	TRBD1	CASSSRQGSWQPQHF	TGTGCCAGCAGTTCGCGACAGGGTAGTTGGCAGCCCCAGCATTTT
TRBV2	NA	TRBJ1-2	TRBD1	CAGSHSTGGTAYGYTF	TGTGCCGGCAGTCACTCGACAGGGGGCACGGCTTATGGCTACACCTTC
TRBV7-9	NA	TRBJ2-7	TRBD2	CASSPGGAETYEQYF	TGTGCCAGCAGCCCCGGGGGGGCCGAAACCTACGAGCAGTACTTC
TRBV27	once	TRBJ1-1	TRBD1	CASSRGQGEAFF	TGTGCCAGCAGTCGAGGACAGGGTGAAGCTTTCTTT
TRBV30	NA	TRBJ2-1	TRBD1	CAQRQGPTNEQFF	TGTGCCCAGAGACAGGGTCCTACCAATGAGCAGTTCTTC
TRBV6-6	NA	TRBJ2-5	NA	CASSYLGLTEETQYF	TGTGCCAGCAGTTATTTGGGACTCACTGAGGAGACCCAGTACTTC
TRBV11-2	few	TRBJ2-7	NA	CASSLGRRSYEQYF	TGTGCCAGCAGCTTAGGCAGGCGCTCCTACGAGCAGTACTTC
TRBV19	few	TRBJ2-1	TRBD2	CASSIDLRSGTYNEQFF	TGTGCCAGTAGTATAGATCTACGTAGCGGGACCTACAATGAGCAGTTCTTC
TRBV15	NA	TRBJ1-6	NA	CATSRDITGINSPLHF	TGTGCCACCAGCAGAGATATCACAGGGATTAATTCACCCCTCCACTTT
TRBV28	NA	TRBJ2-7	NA	CASSLDSHEQYF	TGTGCCAGCAGTTTAGACAGCCACGAGCAGTACTTC
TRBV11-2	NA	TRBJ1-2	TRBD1	CASSFGQGRTNYGYTF	TGTGCCAGCAGCTTCGGACAGGGTCGGACTAACTATGGCTACACCTTC
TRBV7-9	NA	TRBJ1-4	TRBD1	CASSLRTGGGEKLFF	TGTGCCAGCAGCCTTCGGACAGGGGGCGGTGAAAAACTGTTTTTT
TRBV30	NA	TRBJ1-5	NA	CAWSVGRDQPQHF	TGTGCCTGGAGTGTAGGCCGGGATCAGCCCCAGCATTTT
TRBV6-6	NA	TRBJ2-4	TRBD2	CASKSAGGAKNIQYF	TGTGCCAGCAAATCAGCGGGGGGTGCCAAAAACATTCAGTACTTC
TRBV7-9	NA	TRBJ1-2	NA	CASSLVPSIPSNYGYTF	TGTGCCAGCAGCTTAGTGCCCAGTATCCCCTCTAACTATGGCTACACCTTC
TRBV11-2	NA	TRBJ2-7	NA	CASSFEAETPYEQYF	TGTGCCAGCAGCTTTGAGGCGGAGACTCCCTACGAGCAGTACTTC
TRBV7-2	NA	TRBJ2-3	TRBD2	CASSLRQTSGPTDTQYF	TGTGCCAGCAGCCTGCGACAAACTAGCGGTCCCACAGATACGCAGTATTTT
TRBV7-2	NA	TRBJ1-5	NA	CASSLGRLSNQPQHF	TGTGCCAGCAGCTTGGGCAGGCTTAGCAATCAGCCCCAGCATTTT
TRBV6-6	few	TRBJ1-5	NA	CASSLQGGNQPQHF	TGTGCCAGCAGTCTACAGGGAGGGAATCAGCCCCAGCATTTT
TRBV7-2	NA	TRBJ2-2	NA	CASSPAALQELFF	TGTGCCAGCAGCCCCGCGGCGCTCCAGGAGCTGTTTTTT
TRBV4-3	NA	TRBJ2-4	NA	CASSRRQAAASKNIQYF	TGCGCCAGCAGCCGAAGACAGGCCGCCGCGTCCAAAAACATTCAGTACTTC
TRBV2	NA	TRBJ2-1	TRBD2	CASNMRAGGYNEQFF	TGTGCCAGCAATATGAGAGCGGGAGGCTACAATGAGCAGTTCTTC
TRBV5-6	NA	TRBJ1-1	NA	CASRRTLNTEAFF	TGTGCCAGCAGGCGGACATTGAACACTGAAGCTTTCTTT
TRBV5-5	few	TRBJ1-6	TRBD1	CASSSTGTVYNSPLHF	TGTGCCAGCAGCTCGACCGGGACAGTTTATAATTCACCCCTCCACTTT
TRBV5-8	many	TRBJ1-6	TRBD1	CASSLGQNNSPLHF	TGTGCCAGCAGCCTGGGACAGAATAATTCACCCCTCCACTTT
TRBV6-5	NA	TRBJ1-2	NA	CASSQAPGGGYGYTF	TGTGCCAGCAGCCAGGCCCCCGGGGGTGGCTATGGCTACACCTTC
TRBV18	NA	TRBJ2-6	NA	CASSPSPESGVSGANVLTF	TGTGCCAGCTCACCTTCGCCGGAGTCGGGAGTCTCTGGGGCCAACGTCCTGACTTTC
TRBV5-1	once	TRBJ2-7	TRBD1	CASSLGTGLYEQYF	TGCGCCAGCAGCCTCGGGACAGGGCTCTACGAGCAGTACTTC
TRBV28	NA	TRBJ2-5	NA	CALGRQGTETQYF	TGTGCCCTAGGCAGGCAGGGGACAGAGACCCAGTACTTC
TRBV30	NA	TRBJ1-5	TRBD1	CAWSRGSQPQHF	TGTGCCTGGAGCAGGGGGAGTCAGCCCCAGCATTTT
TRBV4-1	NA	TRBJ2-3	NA	CASSQVGPGTDTQYF	TGCGCCAGCAGCCAAGTGGGGCCAGGCACAGATACGCAGTATTTT
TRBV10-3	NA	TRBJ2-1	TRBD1	CAISPTGTDYNEQFF	TGTGCCATCAGCCCCACCGGGACAGACTACAATGAGCAGTTCTTC
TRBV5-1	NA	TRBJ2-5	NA	CASSLSPTGRPQETQYF	TGCGCCAGCAGCTTGAGTCCCACCGGTCGTCCGCAAGAGACCCAGTACTTC
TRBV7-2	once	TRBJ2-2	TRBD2	CASSSSLAGGGTGELFF	TGTGCCAGCAGTTCTTCCCTAGCGGGGGGGGGCACCGGGGAGCTGTTTTTT
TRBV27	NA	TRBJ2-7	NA	CASSPRFSYEQYF	TGTGCCAGCAGTCCGCGTTTCTCCTACGAGCAGTACTTC
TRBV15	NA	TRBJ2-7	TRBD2	CATSRDRGEGSEQYF	TGTGCCACCAGCAGAGATCGGGGGGAGGGAAGCGAGCAGTACTTC
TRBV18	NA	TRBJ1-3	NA	CASSPRGAKGNTIYF	TGTGCCAGCTCACCGCGGGGGGCAAAAGGAAACACCATATATTTT
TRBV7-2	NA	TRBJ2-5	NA	CASSPIRRTQYF	TGTGCCAGCAGCCCTATTCGTAGGACCCAGTACTTC
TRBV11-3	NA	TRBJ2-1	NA	CASSPNPAAEEQFF	TGTGCCAGCAGCCCTAATCCGGCGGCGGAGGAGCAGTTCTTC
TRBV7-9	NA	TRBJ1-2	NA	CSSSLLGQPLYGYTF	TGTTCCAGCAGCCTACTAGGACAGCCTCTCTATGGCTACACCTTC
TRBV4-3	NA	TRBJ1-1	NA	CASSQGRRGAGTEAFF	TGCGCCAGCAGCCAAGGTCGGAGGGGCGCGGGGACTGAAGCTTTCTTT
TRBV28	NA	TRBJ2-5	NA	CASSFSGGKTQYF	TGTGCCAGCAGTTTCTCTGGGGGCAAGACCCAGTACTTC
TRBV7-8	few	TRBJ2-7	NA	CASLARGNEQYF	TGTGCCAGCCTAGCCCGGGGGAACGAGCAGTACTTC
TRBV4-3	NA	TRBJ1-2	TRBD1	CASSQAGGGYGYTF	TGCGCCAGCAGCCAAGCAGGGGGTGGCTATGGCTACACCTTC
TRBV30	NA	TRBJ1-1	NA	CAWRDTEAFF	TGTGCCTGGCGGGACACTGAAGCTTTCTTT
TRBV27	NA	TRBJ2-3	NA	CASSLIGAVPSTDTQYF	TGTGCCAGCAGTTTAATAGGGGCGGTCCCTAGCACAGATACGCAGTATTTT
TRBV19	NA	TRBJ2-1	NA	CASSIVIEEQFF	TGTGCCAGTAGTATAGTTATAGAGGAGCAGTTCTTC
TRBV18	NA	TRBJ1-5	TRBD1	CASSPSASDRGDQPQHF	TGTGCCAGCTCACCGTCAGCTTCGGACAGGGGGGATCAGCCCCAGCATTTT